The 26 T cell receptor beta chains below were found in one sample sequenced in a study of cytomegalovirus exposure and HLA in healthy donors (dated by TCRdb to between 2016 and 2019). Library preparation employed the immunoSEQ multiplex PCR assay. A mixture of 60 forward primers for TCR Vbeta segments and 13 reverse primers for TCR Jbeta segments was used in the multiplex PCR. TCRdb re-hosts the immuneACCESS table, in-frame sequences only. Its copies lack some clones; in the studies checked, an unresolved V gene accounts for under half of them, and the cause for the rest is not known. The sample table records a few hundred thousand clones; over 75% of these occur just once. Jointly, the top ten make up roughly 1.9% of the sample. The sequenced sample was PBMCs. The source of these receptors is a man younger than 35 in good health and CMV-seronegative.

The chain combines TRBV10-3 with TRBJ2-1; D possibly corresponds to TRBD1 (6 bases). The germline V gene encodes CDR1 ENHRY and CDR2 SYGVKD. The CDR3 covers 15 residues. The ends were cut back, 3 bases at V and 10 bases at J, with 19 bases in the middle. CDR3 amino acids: CAISEVATGNGEQFF. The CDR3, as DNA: TGTGCCATCAGTGAAGTTGCTACAGGGAACGGGGAGCAGTTCTTC.

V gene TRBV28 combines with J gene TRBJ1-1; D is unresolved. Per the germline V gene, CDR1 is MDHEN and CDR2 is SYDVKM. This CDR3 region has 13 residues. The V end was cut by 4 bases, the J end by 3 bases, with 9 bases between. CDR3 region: CASSWNRDTEAFF. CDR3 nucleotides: TGTGCCAGCAGTTGGAATCGGGACACTGAAGCTTTCTTT. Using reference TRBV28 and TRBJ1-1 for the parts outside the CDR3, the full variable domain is DVKVTQSSRYLVKRTGEKVFLECVQDMDHENMFWYRQDPGLGLRLIYFSYDVKMKEKGDIPEGYSVSREKKERFSLILESASTNQTSMYLCASSWNRDTEAFFGQGTRLTVV.

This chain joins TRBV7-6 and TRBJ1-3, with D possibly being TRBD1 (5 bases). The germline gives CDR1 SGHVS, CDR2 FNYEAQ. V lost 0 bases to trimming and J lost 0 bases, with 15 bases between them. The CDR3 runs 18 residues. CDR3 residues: CASSLASRTKSSGNTIYF. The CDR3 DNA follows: TGTGCCAGCAGCTTAGCATCCAGGACAAAGAGCTCTGGAAACACCATATATTTT.

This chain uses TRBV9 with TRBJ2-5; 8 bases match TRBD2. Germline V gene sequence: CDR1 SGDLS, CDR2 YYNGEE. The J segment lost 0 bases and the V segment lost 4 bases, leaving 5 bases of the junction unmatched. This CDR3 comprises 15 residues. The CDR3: CASSPGGGYQETQYF. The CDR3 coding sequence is TGTGCCAGCAGCCCCGGCGGGGGGTACCAAGAGACCCAGTACTTC.

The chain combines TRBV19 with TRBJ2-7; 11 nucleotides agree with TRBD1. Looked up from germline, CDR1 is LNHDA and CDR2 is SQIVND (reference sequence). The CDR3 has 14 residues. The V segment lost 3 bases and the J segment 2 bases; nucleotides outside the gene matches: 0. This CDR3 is CASSMGQGAYEQYF. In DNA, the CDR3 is TGTGCCAGTAGTATGGGACAGGGGGCCTACGAGCAGTACTTC. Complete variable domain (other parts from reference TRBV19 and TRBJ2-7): DGGITQSPKYLFRKEGQNVTLSCEQNLNHDAMYWYRQDPGQGLRLIYYSQIVNDFQKGDIAEGYSVSREKKESFPLTVTSAQKNPTAFYLCASSMGQGAYEQYFGPGTRLTVT.

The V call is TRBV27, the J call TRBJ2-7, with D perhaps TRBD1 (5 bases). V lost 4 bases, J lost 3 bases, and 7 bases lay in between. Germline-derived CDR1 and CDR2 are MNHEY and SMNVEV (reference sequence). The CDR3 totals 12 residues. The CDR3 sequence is CASSSDSYEQYF. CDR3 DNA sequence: TGTGCCAGCAGTTCCGACAGCTACGAGCAGTACTTC.

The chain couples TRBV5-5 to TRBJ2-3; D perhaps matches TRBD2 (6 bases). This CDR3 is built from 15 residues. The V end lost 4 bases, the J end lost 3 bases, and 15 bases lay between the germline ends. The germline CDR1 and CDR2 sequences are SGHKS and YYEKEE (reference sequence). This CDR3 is CASSGGIQSTDTQYF. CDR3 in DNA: TGTGCCAGCAGCGGGGGGATACAGTCGACAGATACGCAGTATTTT. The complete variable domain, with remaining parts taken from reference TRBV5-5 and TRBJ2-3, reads DAGVTQSPTHLIKTRGQQVTLRCSPISGHKSVSWYQQVLGQGPQFIFQYYEKEERGRGNFPDRFSARQFPNYSSELNVNALLLGDSALYLCASSGGIQSTDTQYFGPGTRLTVL.

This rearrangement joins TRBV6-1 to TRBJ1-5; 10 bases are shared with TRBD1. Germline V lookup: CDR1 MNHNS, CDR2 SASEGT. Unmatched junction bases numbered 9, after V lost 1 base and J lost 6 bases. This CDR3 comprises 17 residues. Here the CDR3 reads CASSEDGPGTGVQPQHF. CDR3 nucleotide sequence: TGTGCCAGCAGTGAAGATGGCCCCGGGACAGGGGTTCAGCCCCAGCATTTT.

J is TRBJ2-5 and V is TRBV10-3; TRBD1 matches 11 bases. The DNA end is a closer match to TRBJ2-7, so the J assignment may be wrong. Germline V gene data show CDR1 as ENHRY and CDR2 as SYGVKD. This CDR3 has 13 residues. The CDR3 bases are TGTGCCGCCCGGACAGGGGGCGGTTACGAGCAGTACTTC. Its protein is CAARTGGGYEQYF.

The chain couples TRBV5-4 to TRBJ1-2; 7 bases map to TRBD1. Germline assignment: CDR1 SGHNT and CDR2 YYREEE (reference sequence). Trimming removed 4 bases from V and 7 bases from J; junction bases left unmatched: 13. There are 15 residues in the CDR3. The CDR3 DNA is TGTGCCAGCAGCCCGACAGCGACGCACAGGGGTGGCTACACCTTC. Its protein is CASSPTATHRGGYTF.

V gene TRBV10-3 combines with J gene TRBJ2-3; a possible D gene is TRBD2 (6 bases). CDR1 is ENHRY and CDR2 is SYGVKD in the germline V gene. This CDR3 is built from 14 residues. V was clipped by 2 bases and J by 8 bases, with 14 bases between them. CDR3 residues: CAISEMRGSVTQYF. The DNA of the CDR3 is TGTGCCATCAGTGAGATGCGGGGTTCTGTTACGCAGTATTTT.

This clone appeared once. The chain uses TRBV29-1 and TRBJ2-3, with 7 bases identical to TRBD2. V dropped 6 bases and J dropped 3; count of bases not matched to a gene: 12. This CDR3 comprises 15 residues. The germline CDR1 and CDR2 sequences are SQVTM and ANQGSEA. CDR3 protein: CSVLEGGRMTDTQYF. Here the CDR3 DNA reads TGCAGCGTCCTCGAAGGCGGGAGAATGACAGATACGCAGTATTTT.

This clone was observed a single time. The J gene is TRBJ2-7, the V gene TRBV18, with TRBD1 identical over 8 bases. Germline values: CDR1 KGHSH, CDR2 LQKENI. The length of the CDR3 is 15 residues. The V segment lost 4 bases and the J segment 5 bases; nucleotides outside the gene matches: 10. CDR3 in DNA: TGTGCCAGCTCACAAGCAGGGGGCGCAGGGAACGAGCAGTACTTC. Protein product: CASSQAGGAGNEQYF.

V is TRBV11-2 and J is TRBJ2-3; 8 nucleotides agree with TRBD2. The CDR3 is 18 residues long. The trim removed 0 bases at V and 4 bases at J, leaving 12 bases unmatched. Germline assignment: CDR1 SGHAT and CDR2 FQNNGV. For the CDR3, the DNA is TGTGCCAGCAGCTTAGATCATTTTGGACTAGCAAGGCCAGATACGCAGTATTTT. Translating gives CASSLDHFGLARPDTQYF.

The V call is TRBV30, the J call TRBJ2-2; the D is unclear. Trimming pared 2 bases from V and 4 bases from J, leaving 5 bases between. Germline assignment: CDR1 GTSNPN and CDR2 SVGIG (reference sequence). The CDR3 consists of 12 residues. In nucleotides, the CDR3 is TGTGCCTGGAGTCCAGTCACCGGGGAGCTGTTTTTT. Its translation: CAWSPVTGELFF. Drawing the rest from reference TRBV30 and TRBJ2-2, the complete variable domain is SQTIHQWPATLVQPVGSPLSLECTVEGTSNPNLYWYRQAAGRGLQLLFYSVGIGQISSEVPQNLSASRPQDRQFILSSKKLLLSDSGFYLCAWSPVTGELFFGEGSRLTVL.

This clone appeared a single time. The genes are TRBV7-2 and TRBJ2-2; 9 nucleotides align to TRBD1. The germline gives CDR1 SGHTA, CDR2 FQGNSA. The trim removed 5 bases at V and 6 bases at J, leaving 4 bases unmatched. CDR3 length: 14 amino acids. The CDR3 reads CASSVTGGPGELFF. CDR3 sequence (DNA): TGTGCCAGCAGCGTCACAGGGGGCCCCGGGGAGCTGTTTTTT.

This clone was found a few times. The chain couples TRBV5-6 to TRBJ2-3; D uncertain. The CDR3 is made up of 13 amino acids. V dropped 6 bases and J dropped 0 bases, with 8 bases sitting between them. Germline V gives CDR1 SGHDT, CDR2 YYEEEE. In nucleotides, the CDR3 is TGTGCCAGCACCTCTGAGAGCACAGATACGCAGTATTTT. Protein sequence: CASTSESTDTQYF.

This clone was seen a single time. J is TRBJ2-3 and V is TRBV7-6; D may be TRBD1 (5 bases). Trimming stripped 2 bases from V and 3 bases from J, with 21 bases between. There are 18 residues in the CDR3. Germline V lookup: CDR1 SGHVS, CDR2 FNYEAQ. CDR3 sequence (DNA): TGTGCCAGCAGCTTAATATATAAGGGGTTTCTAATAACAGATACGCAGTATTTT. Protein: CASSLIYKGFLITDTQYF.

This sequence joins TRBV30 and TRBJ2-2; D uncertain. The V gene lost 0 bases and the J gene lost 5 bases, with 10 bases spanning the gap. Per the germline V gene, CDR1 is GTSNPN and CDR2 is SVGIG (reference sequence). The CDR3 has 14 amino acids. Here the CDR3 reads CAWSVASKTGELFF. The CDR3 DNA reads TGTGCCTGGAGTGTGGCTAGTAAGACCGGGGAGCTGTTTTTT. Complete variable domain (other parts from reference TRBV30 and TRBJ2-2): SQTIHQWPATLVQPVGSPLSLECTVEGTSNPNLYWYRQAAGRGLQLLFYSVGIGQISSEVPQNLSASRPQDRQFILSSKKLLLSDSGFYLCAWSVASKTGELFFGEGSRLTVL.

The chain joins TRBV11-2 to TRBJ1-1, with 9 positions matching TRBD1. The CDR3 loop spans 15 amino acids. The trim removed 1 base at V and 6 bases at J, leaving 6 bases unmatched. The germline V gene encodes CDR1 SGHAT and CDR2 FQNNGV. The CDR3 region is CASSLGNRGRAEAFF. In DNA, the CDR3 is TGTGCCAGCAGCTTAGGAAACAGGGGGCGAGCTGAAGCTTTCTTT.

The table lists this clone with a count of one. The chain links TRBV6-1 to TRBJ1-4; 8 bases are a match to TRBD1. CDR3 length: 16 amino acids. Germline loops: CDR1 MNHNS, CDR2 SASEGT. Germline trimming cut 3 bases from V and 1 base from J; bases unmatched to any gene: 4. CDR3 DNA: TGTGCCAGCAGTGAGGACAGGGATGTAACTAATGAAAAACTGTTTTTT. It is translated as CASSEDRDVTNEKLFF.

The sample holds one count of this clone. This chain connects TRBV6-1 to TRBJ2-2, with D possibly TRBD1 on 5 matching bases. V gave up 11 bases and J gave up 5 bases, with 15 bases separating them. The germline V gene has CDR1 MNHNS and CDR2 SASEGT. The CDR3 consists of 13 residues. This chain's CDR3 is CALGLGWTGELFF. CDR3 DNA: TGTGCCTTGGGGCTAGGATGGACCGGGGAGCTGTTTTTT.

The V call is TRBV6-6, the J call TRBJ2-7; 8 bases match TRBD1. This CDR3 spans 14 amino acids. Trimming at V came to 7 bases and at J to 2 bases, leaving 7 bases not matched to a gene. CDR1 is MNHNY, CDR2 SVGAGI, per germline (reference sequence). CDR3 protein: CASTSRQGPYEQYF. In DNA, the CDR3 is TGTGCCAGCACCTCCCGACAGGGGCCCTACGAGCAGTACTTC.

This CDR3 is CASSLLGGDEQFF. In DNA, the CDR3 is TGTGCCAGCAGTTTGCTCGGGGGGGATGAGCAGTTCTTC. V gene TRBV28 combines with J gene TRBJ2-1; 8 bases are a match to TRBD2. Germline assignment: CDR1 MDHEN and CDR2 SYDVKM. V was clipped by 3 bases and J by 8 bases; unmatched bases: 3. CDR3 length: 13 amino acids.

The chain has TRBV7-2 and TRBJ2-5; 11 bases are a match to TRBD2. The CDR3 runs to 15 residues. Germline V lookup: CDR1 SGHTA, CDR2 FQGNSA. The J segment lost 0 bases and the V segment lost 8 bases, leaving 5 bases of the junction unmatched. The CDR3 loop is CASSRTSGYQETQYF. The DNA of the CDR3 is TGTGCCAGCTCCAGGACTAGCGGGTACCAAGAGACCCAGTACTTC.

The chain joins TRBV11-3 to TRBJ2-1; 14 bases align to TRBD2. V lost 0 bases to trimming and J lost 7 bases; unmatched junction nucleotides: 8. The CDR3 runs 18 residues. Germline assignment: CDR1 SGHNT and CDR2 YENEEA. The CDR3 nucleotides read TGTGCCAGCAGCTTAGAAGTGACTAGCGGGGGGGTTTGGAATGAGCAGTTCTTC. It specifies CASSLEVTSGGVWNEQFF.